Listed below are T cell receptor beta chains from one sample, sequenced in a study of blood T cell repertoires in COVID-19. Profiled with immunoSEQ multiplex PCR; TCRdb holds only in-frame clones, not every one. The repertoire holds about 250,000 clones, 85% to 90% seen once, with around 0.84% in the top ten. Sequenced sample: peripheral blood. These receptors were taken from a man aged 25-45 years with acute or convalescent COVID-19. CDR3s include the opening cysteine and the closing phenylalanine or tryptophan. D genes are given only for firm matches. The listing skips clone size in some rows; elsewhere it reads once, few, many or a size class.

d_gene | j_gene | v_gene | abundance | CDR3aa | CDR3nt
TRBD1 | TRBJ1-5 | TRBV6-5 | . | CASSHRGLSNQPQHF | TGTGCCAGCAGCCACAGGGGACTTAGCAATCAGCCCCAGCATTTT
. | TRBJ2-1 | TRBV3-1/TRBV3-2 | . | CASSRGGSYNEQFF | TGTGCCAGCTCTCGAGGGGGCTCCTACAATGAGCAGTTCTTC
. | TRBJ1-2 | TRBV6-2/TRBV6-3 | once | CASSYPRQGNPVYGYTF | TGTGCCAGCAGTTACCCCCGACAAGGAAACCCAGTGTATGGCTACACCTTC
TRBD1 | TRBJ1-2 | TRBV4-1 | few | CASSQDSGQKYGYTF | TGCGCCAGCAGCCAAGATTCGGGACAGAAGTATGGCTACACCTTC
. | TRBJ2-7 | TRBV18 | . | CASSPWGGATYEQYF | TGTGCCAGCTCACCATGGGGCGGCGCTACCTACGAGCAGTACTTC
TRBD1 | TRBJ2-4 | TRBV7-3 | once | CASSQSTGEKNIQYF | TGTGCCAGCAGCCAGTCGACAGGGGAGAAAAACATTCAGTACTTC
. | TRBJ1-5 | TRBV28 | . | CASSLSGRGYSNQPQHF | TGTGCCAGCAGTTTATCGGGCAGGGGATATAGCAATCAGCCCCAGCATTTT
. | TRBJ2-7 | TRBV7-9 | . | CASSSGAPEYF | TGTGCCAGCAGCTCAGGTGCCCCCGAGTACTTC
TRBD2 | TRBJ2-1 | TRBV6-6 | once | CASIDGTSGRNEQFF | TGTGCCAGCATCGACGGGACTAGCGGGAGAAATGAGCAGTTCTTC
. | TRBJ2-1 | TRBV2 | . | CASSEAFEGGEQFF | TGTGCCAGCAGTGAAGCGTTCGAGGGCGGTGAGCAGTTCTTC
. | TRBJ1-2 | TRBV29-1 | . | CSVEGGSYGYTF | TGCAGCGTCGAAGGAGGGAGCTATGGCTACACCTTC
. | TRBJ1-3 | TRBV9 | . | CASSVGSSGNTIYF | TGTGCCAGCAGCGTAGGTTCTTCTGGAAACACCATATATTTT
. | TRBJ1-2 | TRBV28 | . | CASSRDIRGYTF | TGTGCCAGCAGCCGGGACATTAGGGGCTACACCTTC
. | TRBJ1-6 | TRBV4-1 | . | CASSHLDSPLHF | TGCGCCAGCAGCCATTTAGATTCACCCCTCCACTTT
TRBD1 | TRBJ1-2 | TRBV12-3/TRBV12-4 | . | CASSRDRDFGYTF | TGTGCCAGCAGCCGGGACAGGGATTTTGGCTACACCTTC
. | TRBJ1-2 | TRBV10-3 | . | CAISESRRANYGYTF | TGTGCCATCAGTGAGTCTAGGAGGGCTAACTATGGCTACACCTTC
. | TRBJ1-2 | TRBV20-1 | . | CSAPVYGYTF | TGCAGTGCTCCCGTCTATGGCTACACCTTC
TRBD1 | TRBJ1-2 | TRBV29-1 | . | CSVEGRTGGYGYTF | TGCAGCGTTGAAGGGAGGACAGGGGGGTATGGCTACACCTTC
. | TRBJ1-1 | TRBV19 | once | CASSPLPGANTEAFF | TGTGCCAGTAGTCCCCTCCCCGGAGCCAACACTGAAGCTTTCTTT
TRBD2 | TRBJ2-7 | TRBV10-3 | . | CAISDPGTSGRNEQYF | TGTGCCATCAGTGACCCCGGGACTAGCGGGAGAAACGAGCAGTACTTC
. | TRBJ1-2 | TRBV6-6 | . | CASTYDRNLIYGYTF | TGTGCCAGCACCTACGACAGAAACCTGATTTATGGCTACACCTTC
. | TRBJ2-7 | TRBV6-5 | once | CASSIRQGYEQYF | TGTGCCAGCAGTATTAGGCAGGGTTACGAGCAGTACTTC
. | TRBJ1-6 | TRBV30 | . | CAWRGTLDNSPLHF | TGTGCCTGGAGAGGGACACTCGATAATTCACCCCTCCACTTT
. | TRBJ2-2 | TRBV5-4 | . | CASSLRVDTGELFF | TGTGCCAGCAGCTTGCGGGTGGACACCGGGGAGCTGTTTTTT
TRBD1 | TRBJ1-4 | TRBV4-1 | once | CASSKFEGAQENREKLFF | TGCGCCAGCAGCAAATTCGAGGGGGCGCAGGAAAATAGGGAAAAACTGTTTTTT
. | TRBJ2-5 | TRBV10-1 | once | CASSQGQGETQYF | TGCGCCAGCAGCCAGGGCCAGGGGGAGACCCAGTACTTC
. | TRBJ2-2 | TRBV9 | once | CASSVVERSSYGELFF | TGTGCCAGCAGCGTAGTTGAGCGGAGCTCTTACGGGGAGCTGTTTTTT
TRBD1 | TRBJ2-7 | TRBV11-2 | . | CASSSDRDLEQHF | TGTGCCAGCAGCTCGGACAGGGATCTCGAGCAGCACTTC
. | TRBJ2-4 | TRBV5-1 | . | CASSLVVASPKNIQYF | TGCGCCAGCAGCTTGGTAGTAGCGAGCCCCAAAAACATTCAGTACTTC
TRBD1 | TRBJ1-1 | TRBV28 | . | CASRQPGQGGVTEAFF | TGTGCCAGCAGGCAACCGGGACAGGGGGGAGTCACTGAAGCTTTCTTT
TRBD2 | TRBJ2-1 | TRBV9 | . | CASSERIAGGNNEQFF | TGTGCCAGCAGCGAGAGAATAGCGGGGGGGAACAATGAGCAGTTCTTC
. | TRBJ1-1 | TRBV4-1 | few | CASSQESYTEAFF | TGCGCCAGCAGCCAAGAAAGCTACACTGAAGCTTTCTTT
. | TRBJ1-2 | TRBV2 | . | CASSYETGGYTF | TGTGCCAGCAGCTACGAGACGGGTGGCTACACCTTC
. | TRBJ2-3 | TRBV3-1/TRBV3-2 | . | CASGRGRTDTQYF | TGTGCCAGCGGAAGGGGCCGCACAGATACGCAGTATTTT
. | TRBJ2-7 | TRBV28 | . | CASSSPQGYEQYF | TGTGCCAGCAGTTCCCCACAGGGCTACGAGCAGTACTTC
. | TRBJ2-1 | TRBV6-5 | . | CDVQVDEQFF | TGTGACGTTCAGGTGGATGAGCAGTTCTTC
. | TRBJ1-1 | TRBV27 | . | CASSFLPGGDTEAFF | TGTGCCAGCAGTTTTTTACCGGGGGGGGACACTGAAGCTTTCTTT
TRBD1 | TRBJ1-2 | TRBV28 | . | CASSSSGTDYGYTF | TGTGCCAGCAGTTCCTCCGGGACAGACTATGGCTACACCTTC
TRBD1 | TRBJ1-2 | TRBV6-1 | . | CASSELPTTGTYGYTF | TGTGCCAGCAGTGAATTACCTACGACAGGGACCTATGGCTACACCTTC
TRBD1 | TRBJ1-1 | TRBV18 | . | CASSLETGGKTEAFF | TGTGCCAGCTCACTGGAGACAGGGGGCAAAACTGAAGCTTTCTTT
. | TRBJ2-7 | TRBV28 | . | CASSLIGYEQYF | TGTGCCAGCAGTTTGATCGGCTACGAGCAGTACTTC
. | TRBJ1-2 | TRBV7-6 | . | CASSLVQGDGYTF | TGTGCCAGCAGCTTAGTCCAGGGTGATGGCTACACCTTC
. | TRBJ2-7 | TRBV29-1 | . | CSGSGGAPAYEQYF | TGCAGCGGGAGTGGGGGGGCGCCGGCCTACGAGCAGTACTTC
TRBD1 | TRBJ2-7 | TRBV19 | . | CASSIRTGSRFIYEQYF | TGTGCCAGTAGTATTCGGACAGGGAGCCGTTTCATTTACGAGCAGTACTTC
TRBD2 | TRBJ2-5 | TRBV27 | . | CASRVAGGRETQYF | TGTGCCAGCAGAGTGGCGGGGGGCCGCGAGACCCAGTACTTC
TRBD1 | TRBJ2-5 | TRBV9 | once | CASSVATGGETQYF | TGTGCCAGCAGCGTAGCTACAGGGGGAGAGACCCAGTACTTC
. | TRBJ1-1 | TRBV28 | . | CASSRTQNTEAFF | TGTGCCAGCAGTCGGACTCAGAACACTGAAGCTTTCTTT
. | TRBJ1-6 | TRBV7-9 | . | CASGLLMAPLHF | TGTGCCAGCGGACTCCTTATGGCACCCCTCCACTTT
TRBD2 | TRBJ2-1 | TRBV6-2/TRBV6-3 | . | CASSYGGLAGGEQFF | TGTGCCAGCAGTTACGGAGGGCTAGCGGGCGGTGAGCAGTTCTTC
TRBD2 | TRBJ2-7 | TRBV5-1 | few | CASSLAGGRAYEQYF | TGCGCCAGCAGCTTGGCCGGAGGGAGGGCCTACGAGCAGTACTTC
. | TRBJ1-6 | TRBV12-3/TRBV12-4 | . | CASREERLPLHF | TGTGCCAGCAGGGAGGAGCGGCTGCCCCTCCACTTT
TRBD1 | TRBJ1-2 | TRBV30 | . | CAWSIQGFFGYTF | TGTGCCTGGAGTATACAGGGGTTCTTTGGCTACACCTTC
. | TRBJ1-1 | TRBV19 | . | CASSEQVLTEAFF | TGTGCCAGTTCCGAACAGGTACTTACTGAAGCTTTCTTT
. | TRBJ1-2 | TRBV18 | once | CASSPIFFYSLDGYTF | TGTGCCAGCTCACCCATCTTTTTCTATAGTCTAGACGGCTACACCTTC
. | TRBJ2-2 | TRBV5-5 | . | CASSLGGTNTGELFF | TGTGCCAGCAGCTTGGGGGGCACAAACACCGGGGAGCTGTTTTTT
. | TRBJ1-3 | TRBV5-1 | . | CASSLGSGVSGNTIYF | TGCGCCAGCAGCTTGGGATCCGGGGTCTCTGGAAACACCATATATTTT
TRBD2 | TRBJ2-5 | TRBV9 | once | CASSPLAGGRETQYF | TGTGCCAGCAGCCCGCTAGCGGGGGGGCGGGAGACCCAGTACTTC
. | TRBJ2-3 | TRBV19 | . | CASSINRVSTDTQYF | TGTGCCAGTAGTATCAACAGGGTAAGCACAGATACGCAGTATTTT
TRBD2 | TRBJ2-3 | TRBV5-1 | . | CASSFRLAGSTDTQYF | TGCGCCAGCAGCTTTCGACTAGCGGGGTCCACAGATACGCAGTATTTT